Below, 17 T cell receptor beta chains from the same sample are listed, as sequenced in a study of shared clonotypes between healthy human individuals (dated by TCRdb to the early 2020s). Receptor libraries were prepared by the immunoSEQ multiplex PCR assay. As stored in TCRdb, this immuneACCESS dataset retains in-frame rearrangements with V and J assigned. A fraction of the clones does not appear; measured against another copy, unresolved V genes explain less than half of the discrepancy, and the remainder lacks a known reason. Across this sample there are 900,000 to 1,200,000 clones, with about four fifths seen only once. Under 0.8% of the sample lies in the top ten. Sequences were obtained from memory CD4+ T cells from PBMCs. Explained via the paper, the cell subset or site label denotes: CD45RA-negative fraction. These receptors were taken from a man between 18 and 29 years old in good health. Some clones in this sample may be carry-over from other donors' samples.

The chain employs TRBV5-3 and TRBJ2-4; tentative D call: TRBD2 (5 bases). TRBV5-3 is an ORF for which the function is uncertain. V dropped 8 bases and J dropped 9 bases, with 18 bases sitting between them. The CDR3 contains 13 residues. CDR3 DNA sequence: TGTGCCAGCAGCGGAAGGGCCGGTGGCATTCAGTACTTC. Protein sequence: CASSGRAGGIQYF.

V usage is TRBV19 and J usage is TRBJ1-2; 8 bases are shared with TRBD1. V gave up 5 bases and J gave up 3 bases; unmatched junction bases: 8. Germline values: CDR1 LNHDA, CDR2 SQIVND (reference sequence). The CDR3 contains 15 residues. This CDR3 is CASSVTGGPDYGYTF. The CDR3 DNA reads TGTGCCAGTAGTGTCACAGGGGGTCCTGACTATGGCTACACCTTC.

Comment on this clone: Other DNA sequences in the sample encode the same CDR3. The chain has TRBV10-3 and TRBJ1-1, with D possibly TRBD1 on 6 matching bases. Germline lookup yields CDR1 ENHRY and CDR2 SYGVKD. CDR3 length equals 13 residues. Trimming left V 6 bases short and J 0 bases short, with 8 bases between. In DNA, the CDR3 is TGTGCCATCAGGCAGGGGTTGAACACTGAAGCTTTCTTT. Translated, it gives CAIRQGLNTEAFF.

This chain joins TRBV9 and TRBJ2-2, with 8 bases that match TRBD2. Germline CDR1 and CDR2: SGDLS and YYNGEE. Losses at the gene ends were 2 bases for V and 6 bases for J; bases not matched to a gene: 9. The CDR3 totals 16 residues. Written as DNA, the CDR3 is TGTGCCAGCAGCGTGGTGAGCGGGAGTAAGTCCGGGGAGCTGTTTTTT. Its translation is CASSVVSGSKSGELFF.

The chain employs TRBV5-1 and TRBJ2-7; D possibly corresponds to TRBD2 (6 bases). Per germline, CDR1 SGHRS and CDR2 YFSETQ. The CDR3 runs to 14 residues. V was shortened by 4 bases and J by 0 bases, with 11 bases between the two germline ends. The CDR3 spells CASSLRGNSYEQYF. The CDR3 nucleotides read TGCGCCAGCAGCCTCCGGGGGAACTCCTACGAGCAGTACTTC.

This sequence joins TRBV6-1 and TRBJ2-1; 10 bases align to TRBD2. Unmatched junction bases numbered 9, after V lost 7 bases and J lost 15 bases. Per germline, CDR1 MNHNS and CDR2 SASEGT. The CDR3 runs to 12 residues. The CDR3 DNA reads as TGTGCCAGCACCTCCTCGAGCGGGAGGGCGTTCTTC. Encoded protein: CASTSSSGRAFF.

This clone was picked up one time. V usage is TRBV28 and J usage is TRBJ2-6; D may be TRBD1 (6 bases). CDR1 MDHEN and CDR2 SYDVKM come from the germline V gene. CDR3 length: 17 amino acids. Trimming removed 5 bases at V and 0 bases at J, with 14 bases between. The CDR3 here is CASSPYLQGSGANVLTF. The DNA for the CDR3 is TGTGCCAGCAGTCCGTACCTACAGGGCTCTGGGGCCAACGTCCTGACTTTC.

To note about this clone: In the same sample, other DNA sequences code for this CDR3. The genes are TRBV28 and TRBJ2-7; D is perhaps TRBD1 (5 bases). CDR3 length equals 12 residues. Germline-derived CDR1 and CDR2 are MDHEN and SYDVKM. V gave up 2 bases and J gave up 7 bases, with 9 bases separating them. CDR3 sequence (DNA): TGTGCCAGCAGTTTACAGGGTCGAGAGCAGTACTTC. Translated, it gives CASSLQGREQYF.

V gene TRBV6-5 combines with J gene TRBJ2-7, with D possibly being TRBD1 (6 bases). Germline V CDR1 and CDR2: MNHEY, SVGAGI. The CDR3 has 13 amino acids. V gave up 6 bases and J gave up 6 bases, with 15 bases separating them. The CDR3, as DNA: TGTGCCAGCAGGGCAGGGGATGGGCTCGAGCAGTACTTC. It codes for CASRAGDGLEQYF.

The chain couples TRBV27 to TRBJ1-4; a weak D match, TRBD1 (5 bases). The CDR3 length is 16 residues. Looked up from germline, CDR1 is MNHEY and CDR2 is SMNVEV (reference sequence). The V gene lost 6 bases and the J gene lost 0 bases, with 14 bases spanning the gap. CDR3: CASRDRGTSTNEKLFF. The CDR3 DNA follows: TGTGCCAGCAGGGACCGAGGGACCTCAACTAATGAAAAACTGTTTTTT.

The J gene is TRBJ2-2, the V gene TRBV7-6, with TRBD2 as a possible D gene (5 bases). This CDR3 is built from 14 residues. Germline V gene lookup returns CDR1 SGHVS and CDR2 FNYEAQ. V lost 6 bases, J lost 0 bases, and 8 bases lay in between. CDR3 loop: CASRWTSNTGELFF. The DNA of the CDR3 is TGTGCCAGCAGGTGGACTTCGAACACCGGGGAGCTGTTTTTT.

The table lists this clone with a few counts. V and J are TRBV15 and TRBJ2-5; D is uncertain. Germline V gene data show CDR1 as LNHNV and CDR2 as YYDKDF (reference sequence). The CDR3 has 16 amino acids. V dropped 4 bases and J dropped 2 bases, with 17 bases sitting between them. DNA for the CDR3: TGTGCCACCAGCACCTACCAGAGACCCGAACAAGAGACCCAGTACTTC. This codes for CATSTYQRPEQETQYF.

The chain joins TRBV5-1 to TRBJ2-3, with 7 bases fitting TRBD2. After removal of 1 base from V and 1 base from J, the junction contained 3 bases not matched to a gene. In germline, CDR1 is SGHRS, CDR2 YFSETQ. This CDR3 comprises 15 residues. In nucleotides, the CDR3 is TGCGCCAGCAGCTTGTTCACTAGCGGCACAGATACGCAGTATTTT. Protein product: CASSLFTSGTDTQYF.

The CDR3: CASSNGAFF. The DNA of the CDR3 is TGTGCCAGTAGCAACGGGGCTTTCTTT. The chain uses TRBV19 and TRBJ1-1; D gene uncertain. V lost 6 bases, J lost 11 bases, and 7 bases lay in between. The germline CDR1 and CDR2 sequences are LNHDA and SQIVND (reference sequence). This CDR3 is 9 amino acids long.

The chain carries TRBV6-1 and TRBJ1-1; 10 nucleotides line up with TRBD1. Trimming at V came to 9 bases and at J to 6 bases, leaving 4 bases not matched to a gene. The germline CDR1 and CDR2 sequences are MNHNS and SASEGT. CDR3 length: 12 amino acids. DNA for the CDR3: TGTGCCAGTAGAGGACAGGGGGCTGAAGCTTTCTTT. This translates into CASRGQGAEAFF.

This clone was observed once. The chain uses TRBV20-1 and TRBJ2-5; D is unclear. The CDR3 extends over 11 amino acids. V was cut by 6 bases and J by 5 bases, with 10 bases left in between. The V gene's germline CDR1 is DFQATT and CDR2 SNEGSKA (reference sequence). The CDR3 DNA reads TGCAGTGCCCAACCTGAGGAGACCCAGTACTTC. It specifies CSAQPEETQYF.

This chain joins TRBV29-1 and TRBJ2-7; a weak D match, TRBD1 (5 bases). Trimming removed 4 bases from V and 5 bases from J, with 12 bases in between. The CDR3 sequence is 12 residues long. Germline V gene lookup returns CDR1 SQVTM and CDR2 ANQGSEA. The CDR3 region has the DNA TGCAGCGTTGCGCACAGGAACGACGAGCAGTACTTC. Amino acids: CSVAHRNDEQYF.